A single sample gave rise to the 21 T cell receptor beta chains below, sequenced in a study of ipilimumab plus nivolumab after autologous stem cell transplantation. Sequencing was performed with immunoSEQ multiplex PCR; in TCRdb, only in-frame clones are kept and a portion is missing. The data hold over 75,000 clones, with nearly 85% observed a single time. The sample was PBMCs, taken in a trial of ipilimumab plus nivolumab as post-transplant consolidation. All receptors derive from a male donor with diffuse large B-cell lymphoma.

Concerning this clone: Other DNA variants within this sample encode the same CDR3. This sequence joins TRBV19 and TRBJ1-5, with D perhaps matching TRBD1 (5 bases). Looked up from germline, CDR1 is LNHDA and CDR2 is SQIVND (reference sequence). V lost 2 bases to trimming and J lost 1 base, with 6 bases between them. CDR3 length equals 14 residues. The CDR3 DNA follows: TGTGCCAGTAGTATACGGGACAGCAATCAGCCCCAGCATTTT. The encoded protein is CASSIRDSNQPQHF.

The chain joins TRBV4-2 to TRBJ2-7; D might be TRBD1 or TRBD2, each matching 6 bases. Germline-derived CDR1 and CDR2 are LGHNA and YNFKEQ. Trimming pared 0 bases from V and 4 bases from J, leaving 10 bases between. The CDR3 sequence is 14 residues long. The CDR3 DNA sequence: TGTGCCAGCAGCCAAGAGGGGGGCGAATACGAGCAGTACTTC. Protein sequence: CASSQEGGEYEQYF.

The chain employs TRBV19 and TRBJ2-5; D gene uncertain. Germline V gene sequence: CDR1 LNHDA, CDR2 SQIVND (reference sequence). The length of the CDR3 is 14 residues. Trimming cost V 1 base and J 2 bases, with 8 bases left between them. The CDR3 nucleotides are TGTGCCAGTAGTATAGTGGGCAGGCAAGAGACCCAGTACTTC. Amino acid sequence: CASSIVGRQETQYF. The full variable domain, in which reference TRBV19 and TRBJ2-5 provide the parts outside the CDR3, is DGGITQSPKYLFRKEGQNVTLSCEQNLNHDAMYWYRQDPGQGLRLIYYSQIVNDFQKGDIAEGYSVSREKKESFPLTVTSAQKNPTAFYLCASSIVGRQETQYFGPGTRLLVL.

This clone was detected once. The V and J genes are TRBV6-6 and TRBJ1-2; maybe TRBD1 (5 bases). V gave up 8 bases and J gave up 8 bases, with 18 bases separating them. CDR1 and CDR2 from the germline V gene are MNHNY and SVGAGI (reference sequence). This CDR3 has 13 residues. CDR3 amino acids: CASVSGARGGYTF. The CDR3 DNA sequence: TGTGCCAGCGTTTCCGGGGCAAGAGGGGGCTACACCTTC.

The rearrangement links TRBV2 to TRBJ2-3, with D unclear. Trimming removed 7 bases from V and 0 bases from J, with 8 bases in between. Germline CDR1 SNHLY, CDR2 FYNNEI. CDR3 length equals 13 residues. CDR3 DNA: TGTGCCAGCAAGGCAGACAGCACAGATACGCAGTATTTT. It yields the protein CASKADSTDTQYF.

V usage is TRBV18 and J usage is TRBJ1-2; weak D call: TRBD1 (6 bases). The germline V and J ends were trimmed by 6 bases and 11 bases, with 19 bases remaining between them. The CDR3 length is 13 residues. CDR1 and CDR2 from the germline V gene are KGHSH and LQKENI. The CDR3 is CASSAEQGRRYTF. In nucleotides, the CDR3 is TGTGCCAGCTCTGCAGAGCAGGGGCGCCGATACACCTTC.

DNA for the CDR3: TGTGCCAGCAGCTCGGGACTAGCGGGGGATACGCAGTATTTT. Amino acid sequence: CASSSGLAGDTQYF. This chain uses TRBV7-3 with TRBJ2-3; 13 nucleotides line up with TRBD2. CDR3 length: 14 amino acids. V lost 4 bases to trimming and J lost 6 bases; unmatched junction nucleotides: 1. In germline, CDR1 is SGHTA, CDR2 FQGTGA.

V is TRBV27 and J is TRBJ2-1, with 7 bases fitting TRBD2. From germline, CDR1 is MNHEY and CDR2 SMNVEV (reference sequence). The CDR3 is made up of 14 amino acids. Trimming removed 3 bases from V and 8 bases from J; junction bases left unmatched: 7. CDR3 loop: CASSFLVGRDEQFF. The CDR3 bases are TGTGCCAGCAGTTTTTTGGTTGGGAGGGATGAGCAGTTCTTC.

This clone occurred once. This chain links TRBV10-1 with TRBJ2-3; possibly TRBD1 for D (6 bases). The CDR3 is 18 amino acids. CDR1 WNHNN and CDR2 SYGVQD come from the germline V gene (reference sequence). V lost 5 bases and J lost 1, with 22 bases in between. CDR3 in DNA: TGCGCCAGCAGTCCCTGCCCCGGGGCCAAGGGGGGCACAGATACGCAGTATTTT. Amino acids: CASSPCPGAKGGTDTQYF.

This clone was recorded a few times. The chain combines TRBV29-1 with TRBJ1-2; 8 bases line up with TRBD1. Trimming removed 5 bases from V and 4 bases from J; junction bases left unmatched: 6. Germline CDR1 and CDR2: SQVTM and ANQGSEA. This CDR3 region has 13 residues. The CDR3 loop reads CSVTTGVGYGYTF. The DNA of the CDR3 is TGCAGCGTTACGACAGGGGTGGGCTATGGCTACACCTTC.

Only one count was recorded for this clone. DNA for the CDR3: TGTGCCAGTAGTATTCCGGGGGCCCTAAATGAAAAACTGTTTTTT. Protein sequence: CASSIPGALNEKLFF. This rearrangement joins TRBV19 to TRBJ1-4; possibly TRBD1 for D (6 bases). With 3 bases removed from V and 5 bases from J, the gap between germline ends came to 13 bases. CDR3 length: 15 amino acids. Germline-derived CDR1 and CDR2 are LNHDA and SQIVND (reference sequence).

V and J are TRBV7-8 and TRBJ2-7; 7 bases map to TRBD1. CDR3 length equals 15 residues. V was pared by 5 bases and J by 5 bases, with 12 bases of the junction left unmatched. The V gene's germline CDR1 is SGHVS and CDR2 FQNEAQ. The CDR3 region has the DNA TGTGCCAGCAGCCTCCGCGTACAGGGGAGCAACGAGCAGTACTTC. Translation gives CASSLRVQGSNEQYF.

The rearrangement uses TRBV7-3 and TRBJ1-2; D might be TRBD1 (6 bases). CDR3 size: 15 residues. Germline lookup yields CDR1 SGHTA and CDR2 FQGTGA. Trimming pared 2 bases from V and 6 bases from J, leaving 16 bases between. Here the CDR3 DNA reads TGTGCCAGCAGCTTACAACCGGGGGCATATGATGGCTACACCTTC. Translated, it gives CASSLQPGAYDGYTF. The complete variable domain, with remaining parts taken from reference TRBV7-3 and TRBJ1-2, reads GAGVSQTPSNKVTEKGKYVELRCDPISGHTALYWYRQSLGQGPEFLIYFQGTGAADDSGLPNDRFFAVRPEGSVSTLKIQRTERGDSAVYLCASSLQPGAYDGYTFGSGTRLTVV.

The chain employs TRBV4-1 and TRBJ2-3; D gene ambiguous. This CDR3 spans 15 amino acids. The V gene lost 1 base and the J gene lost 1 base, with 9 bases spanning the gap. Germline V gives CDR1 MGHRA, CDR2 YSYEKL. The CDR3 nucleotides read TGCGCCAGCAGCCAAGTACATAGGGGCACAGATACGCAGTATTTT. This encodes CASSQVHRGTDTQYF.

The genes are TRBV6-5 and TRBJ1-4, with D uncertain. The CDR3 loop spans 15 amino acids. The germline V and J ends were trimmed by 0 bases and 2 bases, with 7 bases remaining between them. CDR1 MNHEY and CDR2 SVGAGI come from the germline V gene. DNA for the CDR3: TGTGCCAGCAGTTACTCGTCCGGGACTAATGAAAAACTGTTTTTT. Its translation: CASSYSSGTNEKLFF.

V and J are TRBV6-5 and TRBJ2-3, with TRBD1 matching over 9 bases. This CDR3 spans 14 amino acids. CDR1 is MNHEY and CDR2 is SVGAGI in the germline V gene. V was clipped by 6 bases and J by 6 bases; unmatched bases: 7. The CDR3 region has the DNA TGTGCCAGCAGAAAGACAGGGGGGCTGGATACGCAGTATTTT. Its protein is CASRKTGGLDTQYF.

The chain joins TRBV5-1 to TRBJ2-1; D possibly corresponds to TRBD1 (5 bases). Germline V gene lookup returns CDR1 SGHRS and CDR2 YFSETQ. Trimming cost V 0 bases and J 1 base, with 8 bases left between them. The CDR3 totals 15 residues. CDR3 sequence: CASSLVAGSYNEQFF. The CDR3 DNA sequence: TGCGCCAGCAGCTTGGTGGCAGGGTCCTACAATGAGCAGTTCTTC.

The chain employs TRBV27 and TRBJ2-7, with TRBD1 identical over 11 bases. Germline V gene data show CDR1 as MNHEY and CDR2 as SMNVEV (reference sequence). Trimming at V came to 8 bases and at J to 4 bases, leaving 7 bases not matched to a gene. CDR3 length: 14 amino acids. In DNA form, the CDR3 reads TGTGCCAGCTCGAGGACAGGGGGCCAGTACGAGCAGTACTTC. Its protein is CASSRTGGQYEQYF.

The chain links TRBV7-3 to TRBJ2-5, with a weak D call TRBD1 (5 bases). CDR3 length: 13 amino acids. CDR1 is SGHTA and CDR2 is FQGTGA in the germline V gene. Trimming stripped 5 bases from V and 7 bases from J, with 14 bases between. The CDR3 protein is CASSPAGIGTQYF. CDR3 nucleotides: TGTGCCAGCAGCCCAGCAGGGATAGGGACCCAGTACTTC.

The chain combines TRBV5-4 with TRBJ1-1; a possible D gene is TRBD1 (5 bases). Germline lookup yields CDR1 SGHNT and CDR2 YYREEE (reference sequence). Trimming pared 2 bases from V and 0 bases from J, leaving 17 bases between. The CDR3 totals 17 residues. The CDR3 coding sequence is TGTGCCAGCAGCTTTGATCCAGGGCGGTCCATGAACACTGAAGCTTTCTTT. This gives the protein CASSFDPGRSMNTEAFF.

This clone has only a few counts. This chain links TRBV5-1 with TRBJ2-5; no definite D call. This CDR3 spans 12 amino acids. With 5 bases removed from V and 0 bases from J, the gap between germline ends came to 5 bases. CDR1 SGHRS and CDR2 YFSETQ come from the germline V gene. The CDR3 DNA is TGCGCCAGCAGTGCAAACCAAGAGACCCAGTACTTC. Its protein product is CASSANQETQYF.